The TCR beta chain under discussion was sequenced for a study of early T cells in non-severe SARS-CoV-2 infection. As part of library construction, unique molecular identifiers were attached to individual cDNA molecules. TCRdb re-called the 5' RACE reads with MiXCR, one entry per CDR3 protein. The table lists tens of thousands of distinct CDR3 sequences, about 11% of them singletons. The table lists this clonotype with many counts. V lost 5 bases, J lost 3 bases, and 17 bases lay in between. Germline CDR1 and CDR2: MNHEY and SVGAGI. The CDR3 extends over 16 amino acids. The clonotype comes from an adult who was a healthcare worker with PCR-confirmed SARS-CoV-2 infection or an uninfected control (not recorded which). The rearrangement links TRBV6-5 to TRBJ1-3; D unresolved. The sample comprised whole blood. CDR3 sequence: CASSRGLLLGGNTIYF. The CDR3 DNA is TGTGCCAGCAGTCGTGGTCTCCTCCTTGGTGGAAACACCATATATTTT.